Listed below are T cell receptor beta chains from one sample, sequenced in a study of cytomegalovirus exposure and HLA in healthy donors. This table comes from immunoSEQ multiplex PCR, and its TCRdb copy is limited to in-frame clones, with some not included. This table holds 200,000 to 300,000 clones, about 90% found once. Sample: PBMCs. The receptors were gathered from a woman in her twenties or thirties in good health and CMV-seronegative. CDR3s include the opening cysteine and the closing phenylalanine or tryptophan. Fields, in order: V gene, D gene, clone size, J gene, CDR3 length, CDR3 DNA, CDR3 protein. D genes are given only for firm matches. Only part of the rows carry a size: once, few, many, or a class if the clone is expanded.

v_call: TRBV30
d_call: NA
clone_size: NA
j_call: TRBJ1-2
cdr3_length: 11
cdr3_nt: TGTGCCTGGAGGAGGGGGGGTGGCTACACCTTC
cdr3_aa: CAWRRGGGYTF

v_call: TRBV2
d_call: NA
clone_size: NA
j_call: TRBJ2-5
cdr3_length: 15
cdr3_nt: TGTGCCAGCAGGCAACACCGGACAGGAGGGGAGACCCAGTACTTC
cdr3_aa: CASRQHRTGGETQYF

v_call: TRBV2
d_call: TRBD1
clone_size: NA
j_call: TRBJ2-3
cdr3_length: 13
cdr3_nt: TGTGCCAGCAGTGAAGCGCTTGGGACAGGGCCGTATTTT
cdr3_aa: CASSEALGTGPYF

v_call: TRBV7-9
d_call: NA
clone_size: once
j_call: TRBJ2-1
cdr3_length: 17
cdr3_nt: TGTGCCAGCAGCCCCGGCAGTAATTTTCCCTCCTACAATGAGCAGTTCTTC
cdr3_aa: CASSPGSNFPSYNEQFF

v_call: TRBV30
d_call: NA
clone_size: NA
j_call: TRBJ1-3
cdr3_length: 12
cdr3_nt: TGTGCCTCTAACCTAAGGGGAAACACCATATATTTT
cdr3_aa: CASNLRGNTIYF

v_call: TRBV7-6
d_call: TRBD1
clone_size: NA
j_call: TRBJ2-7
cdr3_length: 15
cdr3_nt: TGTGCCAGCAGCTTAGAGGGACAGGCCTCCTACGAGCAGTACTTC
cdr3_aa: CASSLEGQASYEQYF

v_call: TRBV27
d_call: NA
clone_size: NA
j_call: TRBJ2-7
cdr3_length: 12
cdr3_nt: TGTGCCAGCGCCGGTGGGGTCTACGAGCAGTACTTC
cdr3_aa: CASAGGVYEQYF

v_call: TRBV7-8
d_call: TRBD2
clone_size: NA
j_call: TRBJ2-1
cdr3_length: 13
cdr3_nt: TGTGCCAGCAGCTCGGGACTAGGGGATGAGCAGTTCTTC
cdr3_aa: CASSSGLGDEQFF

v_call: TRBV4-3
d_call: NA
clone_size: NA
j_call: TRBJ2-6
cdr3_length: 15
cdr3_nt: TGCGCCAGCAGCCAAGGGACAGCTGGGGCCAACGTCCTGACTTTC
cdr3_aa: CASSQGTAGANVLTF

v_call: TRBV18
d_call: NA
clone_size: NA
j_call: TRBJ2-5
cdr3_length: 14
cdr3_nt: TGTGCCAGCTCACCAAATACAGGTCTAGAGACCCAGTACTTC
cdr3_aa: CASSPNTGLETQYF

v_call: TRBV15
d_call: NA
clone_size: NA
j_call: TRBJ2-1
cdr3_length: 16
cdr3_nt: TGTGCCACCAGCAGAGATGGCACATCTACCTACAATGAGCAGTTCTTC
cdr3_aa: CATSRDGTSTYNEQFF

v_call: TRBV7-6
d_call: TRBD2
clone_size: NA
j_call: TRBJ2-7
cdr3_length: 15
cdr3_nt: TGTGCCAGCAGCCCTAGCGGGACGCAAACCTACGAGCAGTACTTC
cdr3_aa: CASSPSGTQTYEQYF

v_call: TRBV28
d_call: NA
clone_size: NA
j_call: TRBJ2-5
cdr3_length: 14
cdr3_nt: TGTGCCAGCAGCTTTCGACAGGCCGCAGGGACCCAGTACTTC
cdr3_aa: CASSFRQAAGTQYF

v_call: TRBV11-2
d_call: NA
clone_size: NA
j_call: TRBJ2-7
cdr3_length: 17
cdr3_nt: TGTGCCAGCAGCTTACCCCAACCTAGCGCGAATATCTACGAGCAGTACTTC
cdr3_aa: CASSLPQPSANIYEQYF

v_call: TRBV5-1
d_call: TRBD1
clone_size: NA
j_call: TRBJ2-7
cdr3_length: 15
cdr3_nt: TGCGCCAGCAGAGGCCAGGGGGACATCTCCTACGAGCAGTACTTC
cdr3_aa: CASRGQGDISYEQYF

v_call: TRBV5-5
d_call: NA
clone_size: once
j_call: TRBJ1-1
cdr3_length: 11
cdr3_nt: TGTGCCAGCAGCTTATTCGATGAAGCTTTCTTT
cdr3_aa: CASSLFDEAFF

v_call: TRBV6-6
d_call: NA
clone_size: NA
j_call: TRBJ2-7
cdr3_length: 13
cdr3_nt: TGTGCCAGCAGTCCACAGGGTTCCTACGAGCAGTACTTC
cdr3_aa: CASSPQGSYEQYF

v_call: TRBV6-5
d_call: NA
clone_size: NA
j_call: TRBJ2-1
cdr3_length: 14
cdr3_nt: TGTGCCAGCAGTTACAGCAGGGGTAGTAATGAGCAGTTCTTC
cdr3_aa: CASSYSRGSNEQFF

v_call: TRBV27
d_call: TRBD2
clone_size: NA
j_call: TRBJ2-3
cdr3_length: 17
cdr3_nt: TGTGCCAGCAGTTCATTGTTTAGCGGGAGCGGCACAGATACGCAGTATTTT
cdr3_aa: CASSSLFSGSGTDTQYF

v_call: TRBV5-1
d_call: NA
clone_size: NA
j_call: TRBJ2-7
cdr3_length: 13
cdr3_nt: TGCGCCAGCGGGAGTGTAAGCTCCTACGAGCAGTACTTC
cdr3_aa: CASGSVSSYEQYF

v_call: TRBV5-1
d_call: TRBD2
clone_size: NA
j_call: TRBJ2-1
cdr3_length: 15
cdr3_nt: TGCGCCAGCTCCCAAAGCGGGACCACCTACAATGAGCAGTTCTTC
cdr3_aa: CASSQSGTTYNEQFF

v_call: TRBV30
d_call: NA
clone_size: NA
j_call: TRBJ2-7
cdr3_length: 12
cdr3_nt: TGTGCCTGGAGTGGGCAGAGGTACGAGCAGTACTTC
cdr3_aa: CAWSGQRYEQYF

v_call: TRBV25-1
d_call: TRBD2
clone_size: NA
j_call: TRBJ2-3
cdr3_length: 16
cdr3_nt: TGTGCCAGCAGTGCTTTTAGCGGGGATGAGTGGGATACGCAGTATTTT
cdr3_aa: CASSAFSGDEWDTQYF

v_call: TRBV4-1
d_call: NA
clone_size: NA
j_call: TRBJ1-1
cdr3_length: 14
cdr3_nt: TGCGCCAGCAGCCTAGTTGCGGGGTACACTGAAGCTTTCTTT
cdr3_aa: CASSLVAGYTEAFF

v_call: TRBV7-3
d_call: NA
clone_size: NA
j_call: TRBJ2-7
cdr3_length: 13
cdr3_nt: TGTGCCAGCAGCTCCAACGGGAGAGACGAGCAGTACTTC
cdr3_aa: CASSSNGRDEQYF

v_call: TRBV27
d_call: NA
clone_size: NA
j_call: TRBJ1-5
cdr3_length: 14
cdr3_nt: TGTGCCAGCAGTTTAGCAGGAGGTAGTCAGCCCCAGCATTTT
cdr3_aa: CASSLAGGSQPQHF

v_call: TRBV11-2
d_call: NA
clone_size: NA
j_call: TRBJ2-5
cdr3_length: 14
cdr3_nt: TGTGCCAGCAGCCTCCCGGTCCGCCAAGAGACCCAGTACTTC
cdr3_aa: CASSLPVRQETQYF

v_call: TRBV13
d_call: TRBD1
clone_size: NA
j_call: TRBJ1-1
cdr3_length: 14
cdr3_nt: TGTGCCAGCAGCGGGACAGGGGGCGATTTTAAAGCTTTCTTT
cdr3_aa: CASSGTGGDFKAFF

v_call: TRBV19
d_call: NA
clone_size: once
j_call: TRBJ2-2
cdr3_length: 17
cdr3_nt: TGTGCCAGTAGAATCAGGGATCTAGCGACGGGCACCGGGGAGCTGTTTTTT
cdr3_aa: CASRIRDLATGTGELFF

v_call: TRBV7-3
d_call: TRBD1
clone_size: NA
j_call: TRBJ2-7
cdr3_length: 13
cdr3_nt: TGTGCCAGCAGTGTCTACAGGGGGTACGAGCAGTACTTC
cdr3_aa: CASSVYRGYEQYF

v_call: TRBV9
d_call: TRBD1
clone_size: NA
j_call: TRBJ2-3
cdr3_length: 17
cdr3_nt: TGTGCCAGCAGCGTCCAACCGGACAGGGGGCGCACAGATACGCAGTATTTT
cdr3_aa: CASSVQPDRGRTDTQYF

v_call: TRBV7-2
d_call: NA
clone_size: NA
j_call: TRBJ1-5
cdr3_length: 14
cdr3_nt: TGTGCCAGCAGCTTAGCAGGGATCGTTCAGCCCCAGCATTTT
cdr3_aa: CASSLAGIVQPQHF

v_call: TRBV30
d_call: NA
clone_size: NA
j_call: TRBJ2-5
cdr3_length: 13
cdr3_nt: TGTGCCTGGAGTGACAGTTACCAAGAGACCCAGTACTTC
cdr3_aa: CAWSDSYQETQYF

v_call: TRBV5-6
d_call: NA
clone_size: NA
j_call: TRBJ1-1
cdr3_length: 18
cdr3_nt: TGTGCCAGCAGCTTGAATCGCGGACAGCGGATAATGAACACTGAAGCTTTCTTT
cdr3_aa: CASSLNRGQRIMNTEAFF

v_call: TRBV19
d_call: TRBD1
clone_size: NA
j_call: TRBJ1-5
cdr3_length: 16
cdr3_nt: TGTGCCAGTAGTATAGAAGGGACAGGGTACAATCAGCCCCAGCATTTT
cdr3_aa: CASSIEGTGYNQPQHF

v_call: TRBV27
d_call: TRBD2
clone_size: NA
j_call: TRBJ2-7
cdr3_length: 14
cdr3_nt: TGTGCCAGCAGTGTGACTAGCGGCCTGGACGAGCAGTACTTC
cdr3_aa: CASSVTSGLDEQYF

v_call: TRBV2
d_call: NA
clone_size: NA
j_call: TRBJ2-5
cdr3_length: 15
cdr3_nt: TGTGCCAGCACGAGTCCGCCCGGGTTGGGAGAGACCCAGTACTTC
cdr3_aa: CASTSPPGLGETQYF

v_call: TRBV28
d_call: NA
clone_size: NA
j_call: TRBJ2-5
cdr3_length: 13
cdr3_nt: TGTGCCAGCAGTTTAGGAGCTCAAGAGACCCAGTACTTC
cdr3_aa: CASSLGAQETQYF

v_call: TRBV28
d_call: NA
clone_size: once
j_call: TRBJ1-5
cdr3_length: 16
cdr3_nt: TGTGCCAGTCTAGGGGCAGAGCCGTACAGCAATCAGCCCCAGCATTTT
cdr3_aa: CASLGAEPYSNQPQHF

v_call: TRBV4-2
d_call: TRBD2
clone_size: NA
j_call: TRBJ2-5
cdr3_length: 17
cdr3_nt: TGTGCCAGCAGCCAAGAGGCGGGACTAGCGGGAGGAGAGACCCAGTACTTC
cdr3_aa: CASSQEAGLAGGETQYF

v_call: TRBV7-2
d_call: NA
clone_size: NA
j_call: TRBJ2-2
cdr3_length: 15
cdr3_nt: TGTGCCAGCAGCTTAGGAGGGGTAATGGCCGGGGAGCTGTTTTTT
cdr3_aa: CASSLGGVMAGELFF

v_call: TRBV5-1
d_call: TRBD1
clone_size: NA
j_call: TRBJ2-7
cdr3_length: 14
cdr3_nt: TGCGCCAGCAGCTCCACGACAGGGGGGACTGAGCAGTACTTC
cdr3_aa: CASSSTTGGTEQYF

v_call: TRBV7-2
d_call: NA
clone_size: NA
j_call: TRBJ2-3
cdr3_length: 13
cdr3_nt: TGTGCCAGCAGCTTAGGAGGGGATAATACGCAGTATTTT
cdr3_aa: CASSLGGDNTQYF

v_call: TRBV9
d_call: TRBD1
clone_size: NA
j_call: TRBJ1-4
cdr3_length: 19
cdr3_nt: TGTGCCAGCAGCGCCTGGGACGGGGACAGGCCCTCAACTAATGAAAAACTGTTTTTT
cdr3_aa: CASSAWDGDRPSTNEKLFF